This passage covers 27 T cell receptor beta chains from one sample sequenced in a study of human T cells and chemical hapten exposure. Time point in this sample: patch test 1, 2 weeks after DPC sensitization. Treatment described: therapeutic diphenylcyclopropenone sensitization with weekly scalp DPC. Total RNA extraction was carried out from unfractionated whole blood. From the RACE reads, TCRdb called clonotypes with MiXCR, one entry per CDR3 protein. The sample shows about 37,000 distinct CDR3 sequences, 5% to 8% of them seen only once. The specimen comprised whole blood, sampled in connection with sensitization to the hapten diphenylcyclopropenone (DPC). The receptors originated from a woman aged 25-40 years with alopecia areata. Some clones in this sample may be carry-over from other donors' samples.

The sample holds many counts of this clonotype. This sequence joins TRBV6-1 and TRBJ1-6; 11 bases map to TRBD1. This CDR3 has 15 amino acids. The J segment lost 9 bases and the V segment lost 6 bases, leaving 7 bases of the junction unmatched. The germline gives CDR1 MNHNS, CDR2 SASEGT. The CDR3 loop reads CASRYTGQGGSPLHF. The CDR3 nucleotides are TGTGCCAGCAGATATACGGGACAGGGGGGTTCACCCCTCCACTTT.

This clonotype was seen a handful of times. The CDR3 loop is CASSTRGIQETQYF. In DNA form, the CDR3 reads TGTGCCAGCAGCACGCGGGGTATCCAAGAGACCCAGTACTTC. The gene calls are TRBV7-2 and TRBJ2-5, with D possibly TRBD2 on 6 matching bases. V lost 5 bases and J 1 base, leaving 11 bases between the germline ends. Germline CDR1 SGHTA, CDR2 FQGNSA. CDR3 length: 14 amino acids. Filled out from reference TRBV7-2 and TRBJ2-5, the complete variable domain reads GAGVSQSPSNKVTEKGKDVELRCDPISGHTALYWYRQSLGQGLEFLIYFQGNSAPDKSGLPSDRFSAERTGGSVSTLTIQRTQQEDSAVYLCASSTRGIQETQYFGPGTRLLVL.

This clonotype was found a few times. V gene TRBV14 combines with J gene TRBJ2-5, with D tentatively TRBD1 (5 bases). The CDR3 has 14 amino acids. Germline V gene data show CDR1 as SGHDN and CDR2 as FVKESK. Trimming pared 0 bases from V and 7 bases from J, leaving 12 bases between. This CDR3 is CASSQDRAGATQYF. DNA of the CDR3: TGTGCCAGCAGCCAAGACAGGGCCGGCGCGACCCAGTACTTC. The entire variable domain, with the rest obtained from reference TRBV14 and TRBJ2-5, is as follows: EAGVTQFPSHSVIEKGQTVTLRCDPISGHDNLYWYRRVMGKEIKFLLHFVKESKQDESGMPNNRFLAERTGGTYSTLKVQPAELEDSGVYFCASSQDRAGATQYFGPGTRLLVL.

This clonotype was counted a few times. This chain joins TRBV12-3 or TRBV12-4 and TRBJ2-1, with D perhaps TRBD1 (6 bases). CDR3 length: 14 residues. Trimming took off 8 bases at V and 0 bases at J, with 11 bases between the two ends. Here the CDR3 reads CASLRGGSYNEQFF. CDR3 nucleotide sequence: TGTGCCAGCCTGAGAGGGGGCTCCTACAATGAGCAGTTCTTC.

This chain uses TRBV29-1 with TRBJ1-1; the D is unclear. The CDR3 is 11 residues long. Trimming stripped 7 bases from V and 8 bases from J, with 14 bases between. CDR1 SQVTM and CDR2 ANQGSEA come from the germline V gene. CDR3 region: CSAQGPEEAFF. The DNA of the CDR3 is TGCAGCGCACAAGGCCCAGAGGAAGCTTTCTTT.

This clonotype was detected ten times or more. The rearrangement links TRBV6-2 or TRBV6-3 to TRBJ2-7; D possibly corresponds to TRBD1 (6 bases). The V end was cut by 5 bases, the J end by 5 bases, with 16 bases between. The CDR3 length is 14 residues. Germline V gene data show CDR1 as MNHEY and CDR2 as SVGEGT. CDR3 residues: CASSPNRANDEQYF. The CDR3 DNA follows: TGTGCCAGCAGTCCAAACAGGGCTAATGACGAGCAGTACTTC.

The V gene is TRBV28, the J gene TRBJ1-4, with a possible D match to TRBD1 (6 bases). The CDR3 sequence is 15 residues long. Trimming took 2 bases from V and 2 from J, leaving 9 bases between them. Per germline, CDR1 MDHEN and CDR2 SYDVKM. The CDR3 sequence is CASSLEGGTNEKLFF. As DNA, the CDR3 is TGTGCCAGCAGTTTAGAAGGGGGTACTAATGAAAAACTGTTTTTT.

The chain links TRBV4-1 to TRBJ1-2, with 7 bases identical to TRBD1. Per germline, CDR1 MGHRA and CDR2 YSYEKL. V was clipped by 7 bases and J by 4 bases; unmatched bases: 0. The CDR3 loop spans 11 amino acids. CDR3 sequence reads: CASTGGYGYTF. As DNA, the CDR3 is TGCGCCAGCACAGGGGGCTATGGCTACACCTTC.

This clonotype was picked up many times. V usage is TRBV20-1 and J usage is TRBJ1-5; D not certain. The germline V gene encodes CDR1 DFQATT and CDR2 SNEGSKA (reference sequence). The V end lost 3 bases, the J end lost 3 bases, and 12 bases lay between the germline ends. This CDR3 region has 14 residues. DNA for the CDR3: TGCAGTGCTAGGGAAGTCCGACTCAATCAGCCCCAGCATTTT. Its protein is CSAREVRLNQPQHF.

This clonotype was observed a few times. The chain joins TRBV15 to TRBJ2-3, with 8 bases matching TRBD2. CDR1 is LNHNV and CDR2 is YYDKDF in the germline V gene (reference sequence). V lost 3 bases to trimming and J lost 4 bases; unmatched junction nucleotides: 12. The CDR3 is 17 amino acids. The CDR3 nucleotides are TGTGCCACCAGCAGGGGCCACGGGGGGGGGCTGCCAGATACGCAGTATTTT. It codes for CATSRGHGGGLPDTQYF.

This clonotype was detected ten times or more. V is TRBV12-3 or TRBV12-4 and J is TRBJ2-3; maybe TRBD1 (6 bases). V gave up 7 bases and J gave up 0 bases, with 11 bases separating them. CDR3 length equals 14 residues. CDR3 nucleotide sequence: TGTGCCAGCACCAAGGGACATAGCACAGATACGCAGTATTTT. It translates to CASTKGHSTDTQYF.

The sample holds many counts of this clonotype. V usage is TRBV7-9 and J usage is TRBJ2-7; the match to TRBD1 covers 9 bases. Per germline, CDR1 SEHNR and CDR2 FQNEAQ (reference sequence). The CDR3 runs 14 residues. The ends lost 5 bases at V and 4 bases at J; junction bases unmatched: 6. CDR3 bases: TGTGCCAGCAGCCCCTCCGGGACAGGGTACGAGCAGTACTTC. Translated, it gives CASSPSGTGYEQYF. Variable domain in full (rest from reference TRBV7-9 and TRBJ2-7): DTGVSQNPRHKITKRGQNVTFRCDPISEHNRLYWYRQTLGQGPEFLTYFQNEAQLEKSRLLSDRFSAERPKGSFSTLEIQRTEQGDSAMYLCASSPSGTGYEQYFGPGTRLTVT.

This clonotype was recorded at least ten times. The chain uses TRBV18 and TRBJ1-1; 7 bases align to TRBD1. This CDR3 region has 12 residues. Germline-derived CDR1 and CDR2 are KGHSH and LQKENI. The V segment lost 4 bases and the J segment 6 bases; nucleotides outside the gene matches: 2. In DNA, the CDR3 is TGTGCCAGCTCACGACAGGGTCCTGAAGCTTTCTTT. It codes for CASSRQGPEAFF.

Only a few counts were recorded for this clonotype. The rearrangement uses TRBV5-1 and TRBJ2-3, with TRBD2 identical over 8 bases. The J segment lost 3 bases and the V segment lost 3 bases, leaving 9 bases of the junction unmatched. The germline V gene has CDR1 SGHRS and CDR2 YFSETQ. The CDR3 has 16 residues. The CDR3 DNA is TGCGCCAGCAGCTCACAACCGGGACTAGATACAGATACGCAGTATTTT. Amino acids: CASSSQPGLDTDTQYF.

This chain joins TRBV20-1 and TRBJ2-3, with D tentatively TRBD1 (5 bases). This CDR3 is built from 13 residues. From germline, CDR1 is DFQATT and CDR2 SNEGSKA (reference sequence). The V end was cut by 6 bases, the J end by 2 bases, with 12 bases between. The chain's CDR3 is CSAGVSATDTQYF. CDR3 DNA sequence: TGCAGTGCAGGGGTGTCGGCCACAGATACGCAGTATTTT.

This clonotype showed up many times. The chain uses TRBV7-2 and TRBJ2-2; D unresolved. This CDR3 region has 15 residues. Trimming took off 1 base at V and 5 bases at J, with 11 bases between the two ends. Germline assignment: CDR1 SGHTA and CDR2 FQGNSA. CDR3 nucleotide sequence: TGTGCCAGCAGCTTAGTGCCAGGATCGACCGGGGAGCTGTTTTTT. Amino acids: CASSLVPGSTGELFF.

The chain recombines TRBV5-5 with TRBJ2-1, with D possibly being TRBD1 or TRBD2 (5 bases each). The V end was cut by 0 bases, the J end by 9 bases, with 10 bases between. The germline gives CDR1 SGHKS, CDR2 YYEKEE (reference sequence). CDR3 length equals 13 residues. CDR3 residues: CASSLGLGPEQFF. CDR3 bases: TGTGCCAGCAGCTTGGGGTTGGGACCTGAGCAGTTCTTC.

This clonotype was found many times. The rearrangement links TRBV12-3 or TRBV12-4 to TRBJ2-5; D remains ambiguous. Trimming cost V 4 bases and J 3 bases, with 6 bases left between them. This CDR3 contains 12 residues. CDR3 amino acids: CASSSDEETQYF. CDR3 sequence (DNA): TGTGCCAGCAGTTCAGACGAAGAGACCCAGTACTTC.

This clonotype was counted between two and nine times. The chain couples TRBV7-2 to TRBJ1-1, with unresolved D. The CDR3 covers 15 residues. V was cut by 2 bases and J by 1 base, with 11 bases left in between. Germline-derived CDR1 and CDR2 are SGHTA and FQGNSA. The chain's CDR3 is CASSLSGITNTEAFF. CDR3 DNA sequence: TGTGCCAGCAGCTTATCTGGGATCACGAACACTGAAGCTTTCTTT. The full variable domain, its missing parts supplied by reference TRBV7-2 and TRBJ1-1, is GAGVSQSPSNKVTEKGKDVELRCDPISGHTALYWYRQSLGQGLEFLIYFQGNSAPDKSGLPSDRFSAERTGGSVSTLTIQRTQQEDSAVYLCASSLSGITNTEAFFGQGTRLTVV.

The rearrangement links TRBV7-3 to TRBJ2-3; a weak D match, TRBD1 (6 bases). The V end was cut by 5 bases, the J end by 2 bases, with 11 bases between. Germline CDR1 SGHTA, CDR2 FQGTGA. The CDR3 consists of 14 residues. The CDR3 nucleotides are TGTGCCAGCAGCCGTGGACAGCTCACAGATACGCAGTATTTT. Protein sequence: CASSRGQLTDTQYF.

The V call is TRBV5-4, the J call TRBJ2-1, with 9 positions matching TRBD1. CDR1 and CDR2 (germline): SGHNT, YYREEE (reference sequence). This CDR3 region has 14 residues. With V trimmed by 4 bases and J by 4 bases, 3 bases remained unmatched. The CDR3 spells CASSGGTGYNEQFF. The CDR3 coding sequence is TGTGCCAGCAGCGGGGGGACAGGGTACAATGAGCAGTTCTTC.

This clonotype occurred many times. CDR3 coding DNA: TGTGCCAGCAGCTTAACAGACTCGTACGAGCAGTACTTC. The encoded protein is CASSLTDSYEQYF. The rearrangement uses TRBV7-6 and TRBJ2-7, with D uncertain. The CDR3 consists of 13 residues. From germline, CDR1 is SGHVS and CDR2 FNYEAQ. V shed 2 bases and J shed 4 bases, with 9 bases lying between them.

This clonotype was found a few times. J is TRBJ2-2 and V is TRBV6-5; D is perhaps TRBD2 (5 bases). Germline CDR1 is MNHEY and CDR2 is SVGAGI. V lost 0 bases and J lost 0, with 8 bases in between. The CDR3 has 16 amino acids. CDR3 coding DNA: TGTGCCAGCAGTTACTCCCTAGCCTCGAACACCGGGGAGCTGTTTTTT. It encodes CASSYSLASNTGELFF.

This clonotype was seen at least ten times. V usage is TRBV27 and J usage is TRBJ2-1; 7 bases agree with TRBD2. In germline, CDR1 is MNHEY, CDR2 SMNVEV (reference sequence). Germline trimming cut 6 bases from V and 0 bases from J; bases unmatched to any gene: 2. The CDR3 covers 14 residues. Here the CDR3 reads CASRRGSSYNEQFF. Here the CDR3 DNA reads TGTGCCAGCAGACGCGGGAGCTCCTACAATGAGCAGTTCTTC.

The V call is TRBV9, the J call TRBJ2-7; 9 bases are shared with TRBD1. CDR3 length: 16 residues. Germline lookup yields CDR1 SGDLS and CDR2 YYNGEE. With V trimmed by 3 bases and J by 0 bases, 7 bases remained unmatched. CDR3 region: CASSAQGTGFSYEQYF. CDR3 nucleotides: TGTGCCAGCAGCGCCCAAGGGACAGGGTTCTCCTACGAGCAGTACTTC.

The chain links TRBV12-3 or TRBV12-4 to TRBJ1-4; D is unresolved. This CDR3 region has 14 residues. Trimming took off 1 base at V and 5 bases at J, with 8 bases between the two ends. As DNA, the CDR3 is TGTGCCAGCAGTTTAGATGGAAGGAATGAAAAACTGTTTTTT. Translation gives CASSLDGRNEKLFF.

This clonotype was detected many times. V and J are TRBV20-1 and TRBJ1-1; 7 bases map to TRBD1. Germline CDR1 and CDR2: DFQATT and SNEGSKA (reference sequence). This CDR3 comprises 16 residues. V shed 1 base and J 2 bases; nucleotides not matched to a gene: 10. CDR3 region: CSARAGGRGYNTEAFF. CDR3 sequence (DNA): TGCAGTGCTAGAGCAGGGGGAAGGGGGTATAACACTGAAGCTTTCTTT.